Each of the 15 T cell receptor beta chains below was sequenced from the same sample in a study of blood T cell repertoires in COVID-19. This table comes from immunoSEQ multiplex PCR, and its TCRdb copy is limited to in-frame clones, with some not included. This table has approximately 29,000 clones, 65% to 90% appearing once. Sample: peripheral blood. The receptors derive from a woman aged 55 to 70 with active COVID-19.

The chain uses TRBV11-2 and TRBJ2-7; D perhaps matches TRBD1 (5 bases). The CDR3 is 15 amino acids. Between the trimmed V and J ends, which lost 0 bases and 2 bases, there was a span of 11 bases. Germline CDR1 and CDR2: SGHAT and FQNNGV. The CDR3 sequence is CASSLDPGSAYEQYF. The CDR3 DNA is TGTGCCAGCAGCTTAGATCCAGGGTCGGCCTACGAGCAGTACTTC.

This chain links TRBV6-5 with TRBJ2-7; 9 bases map to TRBD2. Germline lookup yields CDR1 MNHEY and CDR2 SVGAGI. The CDR3 is 16 amino acids. Trimming took 0 bases from V and 8 from J; bases not matched to a gene: 11. CDR3 nucleotide sequence: TGTGCCAGCAGTTACTCGCCTAGCGGGATAGGTTACAAGCAGTACTTC. It translates to CASSYSPSGIGYKQYF.

The rearrangement joins TRBV28 to TRBJ1-5, with 7 bases identical to TRBD1. The CDR3 sequence is 15 residues long. J was trimmed by 3 bases and V by 5 bases; bases with no gene match: 7. Germline assignment: CDR1 MDHEN and CDR2 SYDVKM. The CDR3 region is CASSRIGGNNQPQHF. For the CDR3, the DNA is TGTGCCAGCAGTCGAATAGGGGGCAACAATCAGCCCCAGCATTTT.

This clone appeared once. The genes are TRBV5-1 and TRBJ2-3, with D perhaps TRBD2 (7 bases). The ends were cut back, 3 bases at V and 4 bases at J, with 21 bases in the middle. CDR1 and CDR2 from the germline V gene are SGHRS and YFSETQ. The CDR3 runs 17 residues. Here the CDR3 reads CASSSGASGPGSDTQYF. CDR3 DNA: TGCGCCAGCAGCTCGGGGGCTAGCGGCCCGGGCTCAGATACGCAGTATTTT.

The table lists this clone with a count of one. The CDR3 loop reads CASSDQGTYEQYF. CDR3 DNA sequence: TGTGCCAGCAGTGATCAGGGGACCTACGAGCAGTACTTC. The V gene is TRBV2, the J gene TRBJ2-7; tentatively, D is TRBD1 (6 bases). V was shortened by 3 bases and J by 2 bases, with 8 bases between the two germline ends. This CDR3 is built from 13 residues. Germline V gene lookup returns CDR1 SNHLY and CDR2 FYNNEI.

The chain recombines TRBV11-2 with TRBJ1-1; D remains ambiguous. In germline, CDR1 is SGHAT, CDR2 FQNNGV. Trimming stripped 6 bases from V and 8 bases from J, with 25 bases between. The CDR3 length is 16 residues. The CDR3 loop is CASSPGRGRQDQEAFF. CDR3 DNA sequence: TGTGCCAGCAGTCCAGGTCGAGGGAGGCAGGATCAGGAAGCTTTCTTT. Based on the CDR3 plus reference TRBV11-2 and TRBJ1-1, the full variable domain is EAGVAQSPRYKIIEKRQSVAFWCNPISGHATLYWYQQILGQGPKLLIQFQNNGVVDDSQLPKDRFSAERLKGVDSTLKIQPAKLEDSAVYLCASSPGRGRQDQEAFFGQGTRLTVV.

The V gene is TRBV5-6, the J gene TRBJ2-1; perhaps TRBD1 as D (5 bases). CDR1 SGHDT and CDR2 YYEEEE come from the germline V gene. There are 15 residues in the CDR3. Deletions cut 4 bases from V and 1 base from J, with 12 bases between. The CDR3 region has the DNA TGTGCCAGCAGCACGCAGGGTAGGTCCTACAATGAGCAGTTCTTC. Protein: CASSTQGRSYNEQFF.

The chain couples TRBV13 to TRBJ2-3, with a weak D call TRBD2 (5 bases). The V and J ends lost 2 bases and 6 bases respectively, with 9 bases between them. The CDR3 is 13 amino acids. Germline V gene data show CDR1 as PRHDT and CDR2 as FYEKMQ (reference sequence). The CDR3, as DNA: TGTGCCAGCAGCTTAAATACGGGGGATACGCAGTATTTT. Translating gives CASSLNTGDTQYF.

This rearrangement joins TRBV2 to TRBJ1-1, with D hard to call. Trimming removed 7 bases from V and 3 bases from J, with 6 bases in between. This CDR3 has 11 residues. In germline, CDR1 is SNHLY, CDR2 FYNNEI. The chain's CDR3 is CASMQYTEAFF. The CDR3 coding sequence is TGTGCCAGCATGCAGTACACTGAAGCTTTCTTT.

The rearrangement uses TRBV9 and TRBJ2-3, with D perhaps TRBD2 (5 bases). V lost 0 bases and J lost 4, with 21 bases in between. In germline, CDR1 is SGDLS, CDR2 YYNGEE. CDR3 length: 18 residues. CDR3 in amino acids: CASSVGLQFAASPDTQYF. The CDR3 DNA sequence: TGTGCCAGCAGCGTAGGTCTCCAATTTGCGGCTAGCCCAGATACGCAGTATTTT.

CDR3 nucleotides: TGTGCCAGCAGGCTCAGGTACCAAGAGACCCAGTACTTC. It translates to CASRLRYQETQYF. This chain uses TRBV5-8 with TRBJ2-5; D gene uncertain. The germline V gene encodes CDR1 SGHTS and CDR2 YDEGEE. The V end lost 5 bases, the J end lost 0 bases, and 8 bases lay between the germline ends. The length of the CDR3 is 13 residues.

This chain links TRBV29-1 with TRBJ2-7; 10 positions agree with TRBD1. The CDR3 spans 14 residues. CDR1 is SQVTM, CDR2 ANQGSEA, per germline. J lost 5 bases, V lost 6 bases, and 10 bases had no gene match. In DNA form, the CDR3 reads TGCAGCGTCGTGGATCAAGGGACAGGGGACGAGCAGTACTTC. Residues: CSVVDQGTGDEQYF.

The chain carries TRBV28 and TRBJ2-3; D perhaps matches TRBD2 (5 bases). Germline-derived CDR1 and CDR2 are MDHEN and SYDVKM. Trimming took 2 bases from V and 8 from J, leaving 14 bases between them. There are 14 residues in the CDR3. The CDR3 bases are TGTGCCAGCAGTTTACTAAGCGGAACTGCTACGCAGTATTTT. Translated: CASSLLSGTATQYF.

The V gene is TRBV7-2, the J gene TRBJ2-5; D ambiguous. The V gene lost 1 base and the J gene lost 2 bases, with 5 bases spanning the gap. Looked up from germline, CDR1 is SGHTA and CDR2 is FQGNSA. This CDR3 is built from 13 residues. CDR3 sequence reads: CASSLELQETQYF. CDR3 DNA sequence: TGTGCCAGCAGCTTAGAACTTCAAGAGACCCAGTACTTC.

V gene TRBV7-3 combines with J gene TRBJ2-3; 7 bases line up with TRBD1. The CDR3 covers 15 residues. The junction had 7 bases not matched to a gene; V was cut back by 5 bases and J by 2 bases. Germline loops: CDR1 SGHTA, CDR2 FQGTGA. CDR3 nucleotides: TGTGCCAGCAGCCAAGGGGGCAGACTCACAGATACGCAGTATTTT. This codes for CASSQGGRLTDTQYF.